This TCR beta chain was recorded in a study of blood T cell repertoires in COVID-19. Notes on this clone: The sample has other DNA sequences that encode this CDR3 too.

Trimming cost V 5 bases and J 3 bases; bases outside gene matches: 8. CDR3 length: 14 residues. The germline V gene encodes CDR1 SQVTM and CDR2 ANQGSEA. Assay: immunoSEQ multiplex PCR; the TCRdb copy retains only in-frame clones and omits some. The table includes about 170,000 clones, roughly nine tenths detected once. The origin of this receptor is an older woman with COVID-19, enrolled during active disease. The sequenced sample consisted of peripheral blood. The chain is built from TRBV29-1 and TRBJ2-3, with 7 bases aligning to TRBD2. As DNA, the CDR3 is TGCAGCGTTCGTCGCGGGAGCTCGACAGATACGCAGTATTTT. This sequence encodes CSVRRGSSTDTQYF.